Listed below are T cell receptor beta chains from one sample, sequenced in a study of neoadjuvant anti-PD-1 for oral cavity cancer. Using immunoSEQ multiplex PCR, the repertoire was profiled, and TCRdb retains in-frame clones only, with some absent. The sample yields approximately 6,700 clones, around 82% seen once. Source: PBMCs, taken before nivolumab (anti-PD-1) treatment. These receptors were obtained from a person between 40 and 80 years old with oral cavity squamous cell carcinoma. Each CDR3 is given with its conserved first and last residue. Fields, in order: clone size, J gene, V gene, D gene, CDR3 protein, CDR3 DNA. D genes are given only for firm matches. Clone sizes are given selectively: once, few, many, or a class where the clone is expanded.

clone size: once; J gene: TRBJ2-7; V gene: TRBV7-9; D gene: TRBD1; CDR3 protein: CASSTSGTGRESEQYF; CDR3 DNA: TGTGCCAGCAGCACGTCCGGGACAGGTAGGGAGAGCGAGCAGTACTTC
clone size: NA; J gene: TRBJ2-1; V gene: TRBV7-9; D gene: NA; CDR3 protein: CASSLESGTLSYNEQFF; CDR3 DNA: TGTGCCAGCAGCTTAGAATCAGGGACCCTCTCCTACAATGAGCAGTTCTTC
clone size: few; J gene: TRBJ1-5; V gene: TRBV11-2; D gene: NA; CDR3 protein: CASSLGQSNQPQHF; CDR3 DNA: TGTGCCAGCAGCTTGGGGCAGTCCAATCAGCCCCAGCATTTT
clone size: NA; J gene: TRBJ2-3; V gene: TRBV2; D gene: NA; CDR3 protein: CASRGLSTDTQYF; CDR3 DNA: TGTGCCAGCAGGGGTCTAAGCACAGATACGCAGTATTTT
clone size: few; J gene: TRBJ1-6; V gene: TRBV6-6; D gene: NA; CDR3 protein: CATVAGNYNSPLHF; CDR3 DNA: TGTGCCACTGTTGCGGGAAACTATAATTCACCCCTCCACTTT
clone size: NA; J gene: TRBJ2-7; V gene: TRBV4-2; D gene: TRBD2; CDR3 protein: CASSRTTGGGYEQYF; CDR3 DNA: TGTGCCAGCAGCCGGACCACGGGGGGGGGCTACGAGCAGTACTTC
clone size: few; J gene: TRBJ1-3; V gene: TRBV9; D gene: NA; CDR3 protein: CASSVGGGISGNTIYF; CDR3 DNA: TGTGCCAGCAGCGTAGGCGGGGGAATCTCTGGAAACACCATATATTTT
clone size: NA; J gene: TRBJ1-2; V gene: TRBV4-3; D gene: NA; CDR3 protein: CASSQERAAPTNYGYTF; CDR3 DNA: TGCGCCAGCAGCCAAGAAAGGGCGGCACCTACTAACTATGGCTACACCTTC
clone size: NA; J gene: TRBJ2-2; V gene: TRBV4-1; D gene: TRBD1; CDR3 protein: CASSLQGADGELFF; CDR3 DNA: TGCGCCAGCAGCCTCCAGGGGGCGGACGGGGAGCTGTTTTTT
clone size: NA; J gene: TRBJ2-5; V gene: TRBV7-2; D gene: TRBD2; CDR3 protein: CATAWGAGGQETQYF; CDR3 DNA: TGTGCCACCGCGTGGGGAGCGGGGGGCCAAGAGACCCAGTACTTC
clone size: NA; J gene: TRBJ2-7; V gene: TRBV30; D gene: NA; CDR3 protein: CAWSEAGYEQYF; CDR3 DNA: TGTGCCTGGAGTGAGGCAGGGTACGAGCAGTACTTC
clone size: NA; J gene: TRBJ1-4; V gene: TRBV5-6; D gene: TRBD1; CDR3 protein: CASSLARQGKEKLFF; CDR3 DNA: TGTGCCAGCAGCTTGGCGAGACAGGGGAAAGAAAAACTGTTTTTT
clone size: NA; J gene: TRBJ1-1; V gene: TRBV9; D gene: NA; CDR3 protein: CASSVDNRNTEAFF; CDR3 DNA: TGTGCCAGCAGCGTAGACAACAGGAACACTGAAGCTTTCTTT
clone size: NA; J gene: TRBJ2-2; V gene: TRBV9; D gene: TRBD1; CDR3 protein: CASSVGQGPNTGELFF; CDR3 DNA: TGTGCCAGCAGCGTAGGACAGGGGCCGAATACCGGGGAGCTGTTTTTT
clone size: NA; J gene: TRBJ2-1; V gene: TRBV6-5; D gene: NA; CDR3 protein: CASSYGLRYGQFF; CDR3 DNA: TGTGCCAGCAGTTACGGGCTCCGGTACGGACAGTTCTTC
clone size: NA; J gene: TRBJ1-2; V gene: TRBV19; D gene: NA; CDR3 protein: CASKETNYGYTF; CDR3 DNA: TGTGCCAGTAAGGAAACTAACTATGGCTACACCTTC
clone size: NA; J gene: TRBJ1-5; V gene: TRBV7-2; D gene: NA; CDR3 protein: CASSEDGYGNQPQHF; CDR3 DNA: TGTGCCAGCAGCGAGGACGGATACGGGAATCAGCCCCAGCATTTT
clone size: NA; J gene: TRBJ2-5; V gene: TRBV7-9; D gene: TRBD1; CDR3 protein: CASSKRTGVRETQYF; CDR3 DNA: TGTGCCAGCAGCAAACGGACAGGGGTTCGAGAGACCCAGTACTTC
clone size: few; J gene: TRBJ2-2; V gene: TRBV6-1; D gene: NA; CDR3 protein: CASSDRDAGELFF; CDR3 DNA: TGTGCCAGCAGTGACAGGGACGCCGGGGAGCTGTTTTTT
clone size: NA; J gene: TRBJ1-1; V gene: TRBV5-6; D gene: NA; CDR3 protein: CASSLVRTPYTEAFF; CDR3 DNA: TGTGCCAGCAGCTTGGTTAGGACACCCTACACTGAAGCTTTCTTT
clone size: NA; J gene: TRBJ1-1; V gene: TRBV19; D gene: NA; CDR3 protein: CASSIGRRRNTEAFF; CDR3 DNA: TGTGCCAGTAGTATAGGCAGGCGAAGGAACACTGAAGCTTTCTTT
clone size: once; J gene: TRBJ1-5; V gene: TRBV2; D gene: NA; CDR3 protein: CASSAGSSNQPQHF; CDR3 DNA: TGTGCCAGCAGTGCGGGGTCTAGCAATCAGCCCCAGCATTTT
clone size: NA; J gene: TRBJ1-1; V gene: TRBV6-4; D gene: NA; CDR3 protein: CASSEGPELGEAFF; CDR3 DNA: TGTGCCAGCAGTGAGGGACCAGAACTGGGGGAAGCTTTCTTT
clone size: few; J gene: TRBJ2-5; V gene: TRBV9; D gene: NA; CDR3 protein: CASSGGVQETQYF; CDR3 DNA: TGTGCCAGCAGCGGGGGGGTTCAAGAGACCCAGTACTTC
clone size: NA; J gene: TRBJ1-2; V gene: TRBV2; D gene: NA; CDR3 protein: CASSEAGAGSGYGYTF; CDR3 DNA: TGTGCCAGCAGTGAAGCTGGTGCAGGGTCGGGCTATGGCTACACCTTC
clone size: NA; J gene: TRBJ2-3; V gene: TRBV4-3; D gene: TRBD2; CDR3 protein: CASSQSGGDTQYF; CDR3 DNA: TGCGCCAGCAGCCAATCCGGGGGGGATACGCAGTATTTT